This paragraph reports one TCR beta chain. As yet, its antigen is unknown. The table came from immunoSEQ multiplex PCR; TCRdb's copy has only in-frame clones and leaves some out. The sample includes 70,000 to 95,000 clones, around 93% of them seen just once. The source of the sample is a study of T cell responses to AZD1222 COVID-19 vaccine. Study observations and caveats: Females made up more of the donors, who were largely white British, and clonal diversity may have come out too low. Increases in Spike-specific TCR breadth and depth were seen after two AZD1222 doses. Spike-wide coverage was observed for vaccine-associated CD4 TCRs, with dominant responses at 160-218 and 743-854.

Germline V gene data show CDR1 as SGHTA and CDR2 as FQGTGA. The CDR3 has 15 residues. The V and J ends lost 5 bases and 5 bases, in that order; junction bases with no gene match: 6. Pooled in the analysis were second doses at about 4 or about 12 weeks. The material sequenced was peripheral blood, taken 28 days after the second AZD1222 dose. This rearrangement joins TRBV7-3 to TRBJ2-2; 9 nucleotides align to TRBD1. The TCR comes from an adult who received the AZD1222 COVID-19 vaccine. CDR3 DNA: TGTGCCAGCAGCCCCGGGACAGGGCTGACCGGGGAGCTGTTTTTT. Translated, it gives CASSPGTGLTGELFF. Variable domain in full (rest from reference TRBV7-3 and TRBJ2-2): GAGVSQTPSNKVTEKGKYVELRCDPISGHTALYWYRQSLGQGPEFLIYFQGTGAADDSGLPNDRFFAVRPEGSVSTLKIQRTERGDSAVYLCASSPGTGLTGELFFGEGSRLTVL.